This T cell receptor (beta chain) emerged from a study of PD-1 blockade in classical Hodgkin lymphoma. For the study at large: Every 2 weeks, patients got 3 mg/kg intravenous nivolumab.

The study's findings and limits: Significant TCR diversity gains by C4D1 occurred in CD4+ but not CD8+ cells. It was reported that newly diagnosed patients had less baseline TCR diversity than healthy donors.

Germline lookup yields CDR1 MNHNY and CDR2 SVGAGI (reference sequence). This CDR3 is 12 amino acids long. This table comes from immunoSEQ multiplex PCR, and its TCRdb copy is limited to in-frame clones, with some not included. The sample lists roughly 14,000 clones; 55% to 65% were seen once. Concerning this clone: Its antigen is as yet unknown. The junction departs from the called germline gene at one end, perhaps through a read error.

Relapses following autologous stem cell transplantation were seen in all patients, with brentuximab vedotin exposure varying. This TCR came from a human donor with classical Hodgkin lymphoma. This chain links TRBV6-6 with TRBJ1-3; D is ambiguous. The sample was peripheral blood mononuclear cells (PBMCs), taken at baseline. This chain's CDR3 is CASSDSINTIYF. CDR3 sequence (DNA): TGTGCCAGCAGTGACTCCATAAACACCATATATTTT.